The 4 T cell receptor beta chains below were found in one sample sequenced in a study of T cell repertoires in cytomegalovirus infection. MiXCR, run by TCRdb on the reads, gives a single entry per CDR3 protein. The sample carries around 550,000 distinct CDR3 sequences, approximately 25% recorded once. The sequencing sample was made of PBMCs. Receptor source: a human donor in good health (CMV status not recorded). Some clones in this sample may be carry-over from other donors' samples.

The genes are TRBV6-6 and TRBJ2-1, with 9 positions matching TRBD2. Germline assignment: CDR1 MNHNY and CDR2 SVGAGI (reference sequence). The V segment lost 7 bases and the J segment 6 bases; nucleotides outside the gene matches: 13. This CDR3 region has 16 residues. This chain's CDR3 is CASTESSGSLGNEQFF. Written as DNA, the CDR3 is TGTGCCAGCACGGAGAGTAGCGGGAGCCTGGGCAATGAGCAGTTCTTC.

J is TRBJ1-2 and V is TRBV7-9; 8 bases are a match to TRBD1. Germline trimming cut 1 base from V and 2 bases from J; bases unmatched to any gene: 15. The CDR3 contains 19 residues. Germline CDR1 and CDR2: SEHNR and FQNEAQ (reference sequence). The CDR3 sequence is CASSLVVPTGDEVNYGYTF. The CDR3 coding sequence is TGTGCCAGCAGCTTAGTCGTCCCGACAGGGGATGAGGTAAACTATGGCTACACCTTC.

The chain carries TRBV6-1 and TRBJ1-2; TRBD1 agrees at 7 bases. CDR1 is MNHNS, CDR2 SASEGT, per germline. This CDR3 contains 13 residues. V lost 5 bases, J lost 4 bases, and 4 bases stayed unmatched. The CDR3 DNA reads TGTGCCAGCAGTCCGCACAGGGGCTATGGCTACACCTTC. It encodes CASSPHRGYGYTF.

The chain's CDR3 is CASSFKRRLGEKNIQYF. The CDR3 nucleotides read TGTGCCAGCAGTTTTAAAAGAAGACTGGGGGAGAAAAACATTCAGTACTTC. The rearrangement joins TRBV6-2 or TRBV6-3 to TRBJ2-4; D tentatively reads TRBD1 or TRBD2 (5 bases each). This CDR3 is 17 amino acids long. Trimming removed 4 bases from V and 4 bases from J, with 20 bases in between. Germline CDR1 reads MNHEY; CDR2 reads SVGEGT.